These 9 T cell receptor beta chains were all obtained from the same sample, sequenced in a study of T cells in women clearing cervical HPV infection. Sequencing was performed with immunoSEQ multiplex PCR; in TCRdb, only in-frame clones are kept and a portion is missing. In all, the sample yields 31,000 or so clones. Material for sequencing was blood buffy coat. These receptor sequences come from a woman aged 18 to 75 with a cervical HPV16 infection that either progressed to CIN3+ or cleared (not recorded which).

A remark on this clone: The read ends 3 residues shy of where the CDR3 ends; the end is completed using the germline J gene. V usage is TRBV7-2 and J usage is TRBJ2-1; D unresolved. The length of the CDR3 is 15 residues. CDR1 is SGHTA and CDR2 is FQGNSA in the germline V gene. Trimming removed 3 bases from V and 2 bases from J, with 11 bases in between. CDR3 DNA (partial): TGTGCCAGCAGCTTTGACCATAGCCCCTACAATGAG. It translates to CASSFDHSPYNE. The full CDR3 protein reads CASSFDHSPYNEQFF.

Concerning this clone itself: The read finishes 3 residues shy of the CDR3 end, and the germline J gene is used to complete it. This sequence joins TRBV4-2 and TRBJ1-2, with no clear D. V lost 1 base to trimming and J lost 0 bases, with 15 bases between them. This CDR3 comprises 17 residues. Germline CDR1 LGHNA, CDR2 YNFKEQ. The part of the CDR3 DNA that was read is TGTGCCAGCAGCCAAGCCGTCAGAGCTAGCGCTAACTATGGC. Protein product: CASSQAVRASANYG. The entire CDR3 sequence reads CASSQAVRASANYGYTF.

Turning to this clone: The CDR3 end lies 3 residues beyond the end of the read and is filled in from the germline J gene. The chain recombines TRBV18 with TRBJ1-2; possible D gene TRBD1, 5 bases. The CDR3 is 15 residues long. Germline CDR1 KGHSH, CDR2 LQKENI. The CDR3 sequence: CASSPTGGPYNDYTF. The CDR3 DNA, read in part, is TGTGCCAGCTCCCCAACCGGGGGTCCCTACAATGAC.

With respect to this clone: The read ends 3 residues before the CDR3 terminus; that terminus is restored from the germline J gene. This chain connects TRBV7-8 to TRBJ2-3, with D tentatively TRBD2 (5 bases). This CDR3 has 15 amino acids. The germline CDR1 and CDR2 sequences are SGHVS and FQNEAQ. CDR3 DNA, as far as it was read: TGTGCCAGCAGCTTAGCTAGCGCACCCCAAGAGACG. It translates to CASSLASAPQET. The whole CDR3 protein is CASSLASAPQETQYF. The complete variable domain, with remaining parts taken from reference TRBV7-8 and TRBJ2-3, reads GAGVSQSPRYKVAKRGQDVALRCDPISGHVSLFWYQQALGQGPEFLTYFQNEAQLDKSGLPSDRFFAERPEGSVSTLKIQRTQQEDSAVYLCASSLASAPQETQYFGPGTRLTVL.

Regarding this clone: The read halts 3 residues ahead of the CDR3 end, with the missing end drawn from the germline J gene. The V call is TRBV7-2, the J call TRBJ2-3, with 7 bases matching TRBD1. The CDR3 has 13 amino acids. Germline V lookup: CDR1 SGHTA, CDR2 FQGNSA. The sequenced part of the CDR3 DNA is TGTGCCAGCAGCTCCCAGGGGGATCAGCCG. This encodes CASSSQGDQP. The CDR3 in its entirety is CASSSQGDQPQYF.

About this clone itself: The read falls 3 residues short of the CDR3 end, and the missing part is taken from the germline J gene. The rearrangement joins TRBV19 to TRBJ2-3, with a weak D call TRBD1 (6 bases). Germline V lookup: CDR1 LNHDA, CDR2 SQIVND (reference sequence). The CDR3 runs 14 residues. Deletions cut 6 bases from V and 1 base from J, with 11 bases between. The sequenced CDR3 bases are TGTGCCAGTAGGAGGGGGAGCGGCACAGATACG. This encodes CASRRGSGTDT. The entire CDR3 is CASRRGSGTDTQYF.

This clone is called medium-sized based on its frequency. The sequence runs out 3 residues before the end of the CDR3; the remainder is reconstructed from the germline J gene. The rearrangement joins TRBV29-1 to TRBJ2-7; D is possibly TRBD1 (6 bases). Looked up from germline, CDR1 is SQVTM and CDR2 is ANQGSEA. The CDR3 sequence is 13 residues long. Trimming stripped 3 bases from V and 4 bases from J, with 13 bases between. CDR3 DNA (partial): TGCAGCGTTGACAGGGAAGGGGGTTACGAG. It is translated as CSVDREGGYE. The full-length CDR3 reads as CSVDREGGYEQYF.

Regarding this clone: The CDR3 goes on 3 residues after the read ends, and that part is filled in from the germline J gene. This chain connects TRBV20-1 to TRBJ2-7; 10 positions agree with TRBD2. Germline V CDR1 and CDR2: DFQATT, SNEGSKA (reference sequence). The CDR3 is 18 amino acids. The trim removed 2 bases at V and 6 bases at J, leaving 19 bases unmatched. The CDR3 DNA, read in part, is TGCAGTGCTAGACAATCCTTCGGGGCTAGCGGGAGACGGGGCGAG. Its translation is CSARQSFGASGRRGE. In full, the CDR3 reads CSARQSFGASGRRGEQYF.

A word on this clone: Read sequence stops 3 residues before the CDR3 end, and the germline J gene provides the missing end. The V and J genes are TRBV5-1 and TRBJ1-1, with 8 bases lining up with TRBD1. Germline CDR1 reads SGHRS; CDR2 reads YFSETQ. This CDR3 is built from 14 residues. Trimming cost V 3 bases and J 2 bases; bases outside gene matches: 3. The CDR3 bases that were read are TGCGCCAGCAGCTCGGGACAGGAAAACACTGAA. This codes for CASSSGQENTE. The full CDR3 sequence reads CASSSGQENTEAFF.